Included here is one TCR beta chain sequence, with context. The CDR3 is made up of 14 amino acids. V lost 5 bases and J lost 3, with 14 bases in between. CDR1 is MDHEN and CDR2 is SYDVKM in the germline V gene. CD8 cells regarded as naive lacked CD45RO, were positively chosen for CCR7, and omitted terminally differentiated effector memory CD45RA+ cells. These data are taken from a study of shared clonotypes between healthy human individuals. Only in-frame clones appear in the TCRdb table, and some are missing; sequencing was by immunoSEQ multiplex PCR. Altogether about 2 million clones are present, less than 95% being singletons, with the ten largest covering 1.2%.

Sequenced input: naive CD8+ T cells sorted from blood. This sequence was found in a man aged 18-30 years in good health. The rearrangement uses TRBV28 and TRBJ2-7; D is possibly TRBD2 (7 bases). Written as DNA, the CDR3 is TGTGCCAGCAGTCTGGGGGGGCGAATCTACGAGCAGTACTTC. Protein: CASSLGGRIYEQYF. Combining the CDR3 with reference TRBV28 and TRBJ2-7 gives the whole variable domain DVKVTQSSRYLVKRTGEKVFLECVQDMDHENMFWYRQDPGLGLRLIYFSYDVKMKEKGDIPEGYSVSREKKERFSLILESASTNQTSMYLCASSLGGRIYEQYFGPGTRLTVT.